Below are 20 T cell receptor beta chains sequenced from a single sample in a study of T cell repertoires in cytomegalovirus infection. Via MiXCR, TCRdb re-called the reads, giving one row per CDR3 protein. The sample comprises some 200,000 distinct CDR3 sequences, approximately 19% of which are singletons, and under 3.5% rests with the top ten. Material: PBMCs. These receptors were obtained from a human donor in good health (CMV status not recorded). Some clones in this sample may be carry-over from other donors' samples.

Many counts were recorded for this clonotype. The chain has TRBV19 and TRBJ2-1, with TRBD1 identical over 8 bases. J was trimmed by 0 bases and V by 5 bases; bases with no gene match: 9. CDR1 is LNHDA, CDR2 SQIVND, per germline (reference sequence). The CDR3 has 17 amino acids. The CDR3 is CASSSRQGLSSYNEQFF. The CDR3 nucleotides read TGTGCCAGTAGTTCCCGACAGGGGCTAAGCTCCTACAATGAGCAGTTCTTC.

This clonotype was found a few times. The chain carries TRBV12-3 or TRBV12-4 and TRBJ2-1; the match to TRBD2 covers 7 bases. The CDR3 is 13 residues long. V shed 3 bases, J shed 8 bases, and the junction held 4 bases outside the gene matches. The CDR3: CASSFSGGDEQFF. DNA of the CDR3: TGTGCCAGCAGTTTTTCGGGGGGAGATGAGCAGTTCTTC.

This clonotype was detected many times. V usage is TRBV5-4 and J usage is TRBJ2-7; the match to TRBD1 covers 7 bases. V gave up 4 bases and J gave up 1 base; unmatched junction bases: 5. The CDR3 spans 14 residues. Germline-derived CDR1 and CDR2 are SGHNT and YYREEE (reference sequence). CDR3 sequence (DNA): TGTGCCAGCAGCCAGAGACAGGGTTCCTACGAGCAGTACTTC. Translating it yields CASSQRQGSYEQYF.

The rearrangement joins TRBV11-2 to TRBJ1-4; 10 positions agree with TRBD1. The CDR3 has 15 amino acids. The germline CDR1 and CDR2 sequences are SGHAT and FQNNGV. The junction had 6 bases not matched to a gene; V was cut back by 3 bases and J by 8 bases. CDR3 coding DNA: TGTGCCAGCAGCTTCTCGGGACAGGGGCCCGAAAAACTGTTTTTT. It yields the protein CASSFSGQGPEKLFF.

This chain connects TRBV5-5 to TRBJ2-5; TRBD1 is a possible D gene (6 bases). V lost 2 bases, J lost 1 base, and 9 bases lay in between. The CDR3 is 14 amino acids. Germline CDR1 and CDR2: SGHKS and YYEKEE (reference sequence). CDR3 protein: CASSLQGLQETQYF. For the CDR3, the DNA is TGTGCCAGCAGCTTACAGGGTCTCCAAGAGACCCAGTACTTC.

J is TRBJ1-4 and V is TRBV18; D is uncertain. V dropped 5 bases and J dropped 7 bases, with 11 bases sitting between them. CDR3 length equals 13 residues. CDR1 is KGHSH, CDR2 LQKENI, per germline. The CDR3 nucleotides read TGTGCCAGCTCAACGGGCTACCCTGAAAAACTGTTTTTT. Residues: CASSTGYPEKLFF.

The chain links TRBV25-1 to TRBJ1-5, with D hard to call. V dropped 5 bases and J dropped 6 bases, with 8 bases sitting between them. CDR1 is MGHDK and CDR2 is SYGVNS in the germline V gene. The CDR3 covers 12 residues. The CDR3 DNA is TGTGCCAGCAGTAACCCCATTCAGCCCCAGCATTTT. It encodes CASSNPIQPQHF.

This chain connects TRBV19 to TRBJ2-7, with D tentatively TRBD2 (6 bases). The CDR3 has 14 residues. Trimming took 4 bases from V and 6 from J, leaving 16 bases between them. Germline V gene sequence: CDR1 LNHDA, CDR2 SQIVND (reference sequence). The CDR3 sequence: CASSTTGAKGEQYF. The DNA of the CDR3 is TGTGCCAGTAGTACAACGGGAGCTAAAGGCGAGCAGTACTTC.

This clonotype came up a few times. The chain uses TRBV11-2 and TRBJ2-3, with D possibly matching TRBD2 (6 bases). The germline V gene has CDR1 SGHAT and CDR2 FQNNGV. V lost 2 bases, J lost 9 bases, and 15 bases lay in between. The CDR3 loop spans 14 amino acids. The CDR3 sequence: CASSLSATSGTQYF. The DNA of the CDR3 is TGTGCCAGCAGCTTATCCGCTACGAGCGGGACGCAGTATTTT.

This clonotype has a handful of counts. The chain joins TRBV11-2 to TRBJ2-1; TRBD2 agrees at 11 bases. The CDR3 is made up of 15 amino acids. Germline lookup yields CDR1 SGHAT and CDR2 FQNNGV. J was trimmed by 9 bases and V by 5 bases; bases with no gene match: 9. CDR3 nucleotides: TGTGCCAGCAGCACAGTAGCGGGAGGGCGGGGTGAGCAGTTCTTC. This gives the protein CASSTVAGGRGEQFF.

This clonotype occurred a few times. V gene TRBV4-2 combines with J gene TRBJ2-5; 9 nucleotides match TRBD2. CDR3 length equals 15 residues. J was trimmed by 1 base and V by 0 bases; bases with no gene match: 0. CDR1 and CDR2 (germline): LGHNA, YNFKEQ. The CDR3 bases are TGTGCCAGCAGCCAAGAGCGGGGGGGCCAAGAGACCCAGTACTTC. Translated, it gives CASSQERGGQETQYF.

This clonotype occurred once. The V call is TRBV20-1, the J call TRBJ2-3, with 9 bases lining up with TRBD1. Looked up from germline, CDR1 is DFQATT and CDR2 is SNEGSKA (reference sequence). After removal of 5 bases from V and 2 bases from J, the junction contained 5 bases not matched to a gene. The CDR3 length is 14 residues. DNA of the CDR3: TGCAGTGCTCTAGGACAGGGGAACACAGATACGCAGTATTTT. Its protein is CSALGQGNTDTQYF.

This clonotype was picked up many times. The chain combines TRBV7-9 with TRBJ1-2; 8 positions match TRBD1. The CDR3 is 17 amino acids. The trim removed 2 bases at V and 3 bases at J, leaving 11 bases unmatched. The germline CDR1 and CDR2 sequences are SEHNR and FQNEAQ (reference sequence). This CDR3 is CASSLTTGGAIHYGYTF. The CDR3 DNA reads TGTGCCAGCAGCTTAACCACAGGGGGTGCGATTCACTATGGCTACACCTTC.

CDR3: CASSTGTVLEGNGYTF. In nucleotides, the CDR3 is TGTGCCAGTAGTACTGGGACGGTCCTAGAGGGGAATGGCTACACCTTC. The chain has TRBV19 and TRBJ1-2, with D tentatively TRBD1 (5 bases). The germline gives CDR1 LNHDA, CDR2 SQIVND (reference sequence). Trimming cost V 4 bases and J 6 bases, with 21 bases left between them. This CDR3 has 16 amino acids.

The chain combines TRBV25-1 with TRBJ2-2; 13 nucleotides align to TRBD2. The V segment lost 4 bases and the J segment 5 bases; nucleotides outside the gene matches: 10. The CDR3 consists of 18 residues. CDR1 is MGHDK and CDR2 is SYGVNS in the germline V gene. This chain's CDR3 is CASSAPGLAGDGTGELFF. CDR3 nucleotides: TGTGCCAGCAGTGCCCCCGGACTAGCGGGAGATGGAACCGGGGAGCTGTTTTTT.

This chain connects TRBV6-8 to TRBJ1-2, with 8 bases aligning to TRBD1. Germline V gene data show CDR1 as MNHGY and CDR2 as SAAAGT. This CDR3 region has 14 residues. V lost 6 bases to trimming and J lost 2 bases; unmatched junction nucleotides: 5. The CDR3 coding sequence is TGTGCCAGCAGAACGGGACAGGACAACTATGGCTACACCTTC. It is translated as CASRTGQDNYGYTF.

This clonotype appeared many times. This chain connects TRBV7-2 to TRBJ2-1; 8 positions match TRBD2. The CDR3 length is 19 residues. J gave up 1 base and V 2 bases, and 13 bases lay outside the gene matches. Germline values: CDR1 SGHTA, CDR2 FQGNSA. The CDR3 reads CASSLFKSFGGRSYNEQFF. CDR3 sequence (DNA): TGTGCCAGCAGCTTATTTAAGTCATTTGGCGGGAGGTCCTACAATGAGCAGTTCTTC.

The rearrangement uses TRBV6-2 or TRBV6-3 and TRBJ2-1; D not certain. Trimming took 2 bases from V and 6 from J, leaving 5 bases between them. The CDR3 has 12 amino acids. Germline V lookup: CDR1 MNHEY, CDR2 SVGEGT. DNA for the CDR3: TGTGCCAGCAGTTACCCTACCAATGAGCAGTTCTTC. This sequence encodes CASSYPTNEQFF.

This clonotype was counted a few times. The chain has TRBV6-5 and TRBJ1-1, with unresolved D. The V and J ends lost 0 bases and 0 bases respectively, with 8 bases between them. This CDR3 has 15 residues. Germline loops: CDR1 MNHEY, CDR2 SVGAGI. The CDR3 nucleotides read TGTGCCAGCAGTTACTCAATCGACATGAACACTGAAGCTTTCTTT. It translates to CASSYSIDMNTEAFF.

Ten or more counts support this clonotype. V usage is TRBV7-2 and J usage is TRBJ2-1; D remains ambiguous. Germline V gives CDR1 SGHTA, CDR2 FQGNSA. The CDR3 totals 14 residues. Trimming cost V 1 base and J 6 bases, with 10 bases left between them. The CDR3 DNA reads TGTGCCAGCAGCTTAGACAACTACCTCAATGAGCAGTTCTTC. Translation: CASSLDNYLNEQFF.